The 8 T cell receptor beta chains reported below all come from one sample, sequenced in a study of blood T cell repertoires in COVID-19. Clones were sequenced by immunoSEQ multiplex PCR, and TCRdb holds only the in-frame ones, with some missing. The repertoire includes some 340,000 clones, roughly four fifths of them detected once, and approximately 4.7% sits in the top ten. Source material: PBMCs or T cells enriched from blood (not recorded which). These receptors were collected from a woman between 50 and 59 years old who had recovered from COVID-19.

The CDR3 loop reads CASSIYGELFF. The CDR3, as DNA: TGTGCCAGCAGCATTTACGGGGAGCTGTTTTTT. The V and J genes are TRBV11-2 and TRBJ2-2; D not resolved. V was clipped by 5 bases and J by 7 bases, with 5 bases between them. Germline V lookup: CDR1 SGHAT, CDR2 FQNNGV. The CDR3 totals 11 residues.

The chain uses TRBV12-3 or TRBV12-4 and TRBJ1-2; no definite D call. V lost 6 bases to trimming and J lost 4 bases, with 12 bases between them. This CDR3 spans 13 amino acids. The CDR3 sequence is CASSLQWSYGYTF. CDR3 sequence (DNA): TGTGCCAGCAGCTTACAATGGAGCTATGGCTACACCTTC.

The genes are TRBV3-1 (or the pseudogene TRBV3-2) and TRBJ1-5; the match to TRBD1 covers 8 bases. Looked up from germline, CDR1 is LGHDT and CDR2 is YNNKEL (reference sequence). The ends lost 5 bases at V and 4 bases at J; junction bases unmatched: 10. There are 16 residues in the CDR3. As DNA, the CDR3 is TGTGCCAGCAGCGATTCAGGGGGCTTAGGAAATCAGCCCCAGCATTTT. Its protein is CASSDSGGLGNQPQHF.

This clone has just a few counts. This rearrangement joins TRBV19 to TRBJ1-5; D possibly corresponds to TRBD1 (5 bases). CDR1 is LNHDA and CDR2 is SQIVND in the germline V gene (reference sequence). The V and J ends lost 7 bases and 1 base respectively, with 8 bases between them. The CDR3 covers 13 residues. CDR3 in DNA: TGTGCCAGTAATCGGGGGAGCAATCAGCCCCAGCATTTT. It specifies CASNRGSNQPQHF. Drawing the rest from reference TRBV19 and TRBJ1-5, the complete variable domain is DGGITQSPKYLFRKEGQNVTLSCEQNLNHDAMYWYRQDPGQGLRLIYYSQIVNDFQKGDIAEGYSVSREKKESFPLTVTSAQKNPTAFYLCASNRGSNQPQHFGDGTRLSIL.

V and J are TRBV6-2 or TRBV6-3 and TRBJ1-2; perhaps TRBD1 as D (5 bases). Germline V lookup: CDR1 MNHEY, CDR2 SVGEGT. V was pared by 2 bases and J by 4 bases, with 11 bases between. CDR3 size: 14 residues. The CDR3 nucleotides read TGTGCCAGCAGTTACCCGGACACCCCCTATGGCTACACCTTC. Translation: CASSYPDTPYGYTF.

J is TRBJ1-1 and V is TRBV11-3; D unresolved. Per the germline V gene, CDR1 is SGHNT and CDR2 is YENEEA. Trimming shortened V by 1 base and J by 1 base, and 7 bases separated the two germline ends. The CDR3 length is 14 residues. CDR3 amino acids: CASSLGRGNTEAFF. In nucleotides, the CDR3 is TGTGCCAGCAGCTTAGGGCGCGGGAACACTGAAGCTTTCTTT.

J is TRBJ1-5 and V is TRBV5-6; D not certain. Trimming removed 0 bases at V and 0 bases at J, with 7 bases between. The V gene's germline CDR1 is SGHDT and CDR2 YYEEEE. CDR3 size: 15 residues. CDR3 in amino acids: CASSLGGNSNQPQHF. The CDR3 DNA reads TGTGCCAGCAGCTTGGGCGGAAATAGCAATCAGCCCCAGCATTTT. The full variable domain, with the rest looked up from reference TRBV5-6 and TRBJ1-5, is DAGVTQSPTHLIKTRGQQVTLRCSPKSGHDTVSWYQQALGQGPQFIFQYYEEEERQRGNFPDRFSGHQFPNYSSELNVNALLLGDSALYLCASSLGGNSNQPQHFGDGTRLSIL.

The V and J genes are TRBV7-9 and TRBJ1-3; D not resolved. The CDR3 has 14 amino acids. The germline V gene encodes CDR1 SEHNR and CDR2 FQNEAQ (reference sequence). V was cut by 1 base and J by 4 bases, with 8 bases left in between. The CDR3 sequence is CASSLEQLGNTIYF. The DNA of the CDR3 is TGTGCCAGCAGCTTAGAACAGCTCGGAAACACCATATATTTT.